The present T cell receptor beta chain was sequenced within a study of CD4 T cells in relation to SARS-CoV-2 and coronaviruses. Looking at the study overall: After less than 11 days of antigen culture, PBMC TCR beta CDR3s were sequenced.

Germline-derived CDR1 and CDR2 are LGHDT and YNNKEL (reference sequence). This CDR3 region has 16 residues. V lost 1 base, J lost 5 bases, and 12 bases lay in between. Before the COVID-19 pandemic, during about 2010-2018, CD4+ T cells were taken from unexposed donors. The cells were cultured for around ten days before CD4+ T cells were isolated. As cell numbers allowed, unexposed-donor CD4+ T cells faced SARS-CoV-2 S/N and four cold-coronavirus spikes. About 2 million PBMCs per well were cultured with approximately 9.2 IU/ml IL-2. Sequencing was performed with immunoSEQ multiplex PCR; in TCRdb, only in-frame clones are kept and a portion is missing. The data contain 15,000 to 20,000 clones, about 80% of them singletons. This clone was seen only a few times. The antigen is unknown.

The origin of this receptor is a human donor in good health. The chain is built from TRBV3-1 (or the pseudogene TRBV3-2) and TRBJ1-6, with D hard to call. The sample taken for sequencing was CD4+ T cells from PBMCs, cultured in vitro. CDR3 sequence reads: CASSQVGGINNSPLHF. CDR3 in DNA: TGTGCCAGCAGCCAAGTTGGAGGGATTAATAATTCACCCCTCCACTTT.